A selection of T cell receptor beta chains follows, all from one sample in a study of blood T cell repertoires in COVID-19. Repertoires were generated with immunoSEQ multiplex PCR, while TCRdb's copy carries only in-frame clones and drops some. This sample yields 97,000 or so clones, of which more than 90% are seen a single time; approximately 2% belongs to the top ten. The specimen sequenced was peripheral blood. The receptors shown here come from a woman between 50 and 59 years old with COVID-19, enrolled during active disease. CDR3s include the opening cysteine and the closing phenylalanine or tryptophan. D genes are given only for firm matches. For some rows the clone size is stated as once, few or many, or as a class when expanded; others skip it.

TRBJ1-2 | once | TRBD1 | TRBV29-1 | CSVDEGQLYGYTF | TGCAGCGTTGACGAGGGACAGCTATATGGCTACACCTTC
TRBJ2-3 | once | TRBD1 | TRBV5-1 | CASSTRTGGQSDTQYF | TGCGCCAGCAGCACACGGACAGGGGGTCAATCAGATACGCAGTATTTT
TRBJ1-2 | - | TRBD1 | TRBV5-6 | CASSLGRGLYGYTF | TGTGCCAGCAGCTTGGGCAGGGGGCTCTATGGCTACACCTTC
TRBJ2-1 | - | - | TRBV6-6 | CASSYRERGNEQFF | TGTGCCAGCAGTTATCGGGAGCGAGGCAATGAGCAGTTCTTC
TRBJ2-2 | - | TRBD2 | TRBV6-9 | CASGSGGEELFF | TGTGCCAGCGGTTCCGGGGGGGAGGAGCTGTTTTTT
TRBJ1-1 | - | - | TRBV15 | CATSRDRVIGTEAFF | TGTGCCACCAGCAGAGACAGGGTTATAGGCACTGAAGCTTTCTTT
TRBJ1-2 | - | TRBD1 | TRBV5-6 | CASSGGQGWGYTF | TGTGCCAGCAGCGGAGGACAGGGATGGGGCTACACCTTC
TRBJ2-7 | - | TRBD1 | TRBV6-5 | CASRSGTGREQYF | TGTGCCAGCCGATCAGGGACAGGGAGAGAGCAGTACTTC
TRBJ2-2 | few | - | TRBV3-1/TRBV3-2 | CASRRGVIGELFF | TGTGCCAGCCGCAGGGGGGTTATCGGGGAGCTGTTTTTT
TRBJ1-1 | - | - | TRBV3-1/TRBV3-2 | CASSFDPGGTEAFF | TGTGCCAGCAGCTTCGACCCGGGAGGGACTGAAGCTTTCTTT
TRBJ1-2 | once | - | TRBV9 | CASSDTANYGYTF | TGTGCCAGCAGCGACACAGCCAACTATGGCTACACCTTC
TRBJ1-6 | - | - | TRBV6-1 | CASSDRRSSYNSPLHF | TGTGCCAGCAGTGACAGGCGAAGCTCCTATAATTCACCCCTCCACTTT
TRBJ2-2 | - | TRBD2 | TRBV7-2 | CASSLSGGLRTGELFF | TGTGCCAGCAGCTTGAGCGGGGGGCTGAGGACCGGGGAGCTGTTTTTT
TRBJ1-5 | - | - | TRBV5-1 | CASSLRGGNQPQHF | TGCGCCAGCAGCTTGAGGGGGGGAAATCAGCCCCAGCATTTT
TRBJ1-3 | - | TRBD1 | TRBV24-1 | CATSDSQGASGNTIYF | TGTGCCACCAGTGATTCCCAGGGGGCCTCTGGAAACACCATATATTTT
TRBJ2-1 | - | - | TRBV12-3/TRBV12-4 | CASSLGAHEQFF | TGTGCCAGCAGTTTGGGGGCCCATGAGCAGTTCTTC
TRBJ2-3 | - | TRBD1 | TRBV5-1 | CASSLAGQGMPDTQYF | TGCGCCAGCAGCTTGGCCGGACAGGGAATGCCAGATACGCAGTATTTT
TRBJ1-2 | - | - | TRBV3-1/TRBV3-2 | CASSQRGITNYGYTF | TGTGCCAGCAGCCAGAGGGGGATAACTAACTATGGCTACACCTTC
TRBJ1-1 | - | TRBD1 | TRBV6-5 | CASSQDRAALGGAFF | TGTGCCAGCAGCCAAGACAGGGCGGCCCTGGGGGGTGCTTTCTTT
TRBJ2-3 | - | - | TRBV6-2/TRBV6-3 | CASSDRDTQYF | TGTGCCAGCAGTGATAGAGATACGCAGTATTTT
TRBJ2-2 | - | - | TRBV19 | CASSIAEARPGELFF | TGTGCCAGTAGTATCGCGGAGGCTCGGCCCGGGGAGCTGTTTTTT
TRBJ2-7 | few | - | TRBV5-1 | CASSGGAREQYF | TGCGCCAGCAGCGGCGGGGCGCGGGAGCAGTACTTC
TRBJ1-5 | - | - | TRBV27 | CASSITGPNQPQHF | TGTGCCAGCAGTATAACAGGTCCCAATCAGCCCCAGCATTTT
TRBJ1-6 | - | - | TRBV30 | CASRAGPSSYNSPLHF | TGTGCCTCCCGGGCGGGCCCCAGCTCCTATAATTCACCCCTCCACTTT
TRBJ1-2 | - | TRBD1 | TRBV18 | CASSPGQGYGYTF | TGTGCCAGCTCACCGGGACAGGGCTATGGCTACACCTTC
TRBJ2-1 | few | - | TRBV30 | CAWREGALTLFSYNEQFF | TGTGCCTGGAGGGAAGGGGCCCTTACACTCTTCTCCTACAATGAGCAGTTCTTC
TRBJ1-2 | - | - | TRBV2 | CASSEAWGLGGYTF | TGTGCCAGCAGTGAAGCCTGGGGGCTGGGGGGCTACACCTTC
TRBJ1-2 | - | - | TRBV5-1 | CASSLEGVGSGYTF | TGCGCCAGCAGCTTGGAGGGGGTTGGATCAGGCTACACCTTC
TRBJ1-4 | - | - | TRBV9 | CASSVEGGEKLFF | TGTGCCAGCAGCGTAGAAGGGGGTGAAAAACTGTTTTTT